One sample yielded the 9 T cell receptor beta chains listed below, sequenced in a study of shared clonotypes between healthy human individuals. The method was immunoSEQ multiplex PCR; TCRdb's version includes in-frame clones alone and lacks a portion of them. The sample holds millions of clones; roughly 92% are singletons and the top ten take more than 0.12%. Sequenced input: naive CD4+ T cells sorted from blood. Described subset: CD45RA+ positively selected. These receptors were collected from a man aged 18-30 years in good health.

V is TRBV5-6 and J is TRBJ2-7; D could derive from TRBD1 or TRBD2 (5 bases each). CDR3 length: 14 residues. Per germline, CDR1 SGHDT and CDR2 YYEEEE. V was trimmed by 4 bases and J by 6 bases, leaving 17 bases between them. CDR3 sequence (DNA): TGTGCCAGCAGCATTGGGACGGGGCTGGGCGAGCAGTACTTC. Its translation is CASSIGTGLGEQYF.

The rearrangement links TRBV18 to TRBJ2-7, with TRBD1 matching over 7 bases. The CDR3 is 16 amino acids. V dropped 1 base and J dropped 2; count of bases not matched to a gene: 8. Germline values: CDR1 KGHSH, CDR2 LQKENI. This chain's CDR3 is CASSPLGQGDPYEQYF. CDR3 nucleotide sequence: TGTGCCAGCTCACCACTCGGTCAGGGGGACCCCTACGAGCAGTACTTC.

This clone was seen a single time. The chain uses TRBV18 and TRBJ1-5; D not resolved. The CDR3 consists of 13 residues. Trimming removed 3 bases from V and 3 bases from J, with 6 bases in between. CDR1 and CDR2 from the germline V gene are KGHSH and LQKENI. The CDR3 loop is CASSPSVNQPQHF. The CDR3 nucleotides are TGTGCCAGCTCACCGTCGGTCAATCAGCCCCAGCATTTT.

The chain combines TRBV29-1 with TRBJ2-3; 12 bases are a match to TRBD2. The germline V gene has CDR1 SQVTM and CDR2 ANQGSEA. J was trimmed by 4 bases and V by 6 bases; bases with no gene match: 8. CDR3 size: 15 residues. The CDR3 protein is CSVPGLAGNSDTQYF. CDR3 bases: TGCAGCGTCCCAGGACTAGCGGGAAACTCAGATACGCAGTATTTT.

The chain combines TRBV10-1 with TRBJ2-7; D might be TRBD2 (6 bases). The CDR3 sequence is 15 residues long. Trimming removed 6 bases from V and 1 base from J, with 16 bases in between. The germline V gene has CDR1 WNHNN and CDR2 SYGVQD (reference sequence). The CDR3 region is CASSPGTGKSYEQYF. Written as DNA, the CDR3 is TGCGCCAGCAGCCCGGGGACTGGGAAGTCCTACGAGCAGTACTTC.

The J gene is TRBJ1-4, the V gene TRBV7-3; D remains unclear. Trimming took 3 bases from V and 5 from J, leaving 13 bases between them. The CDR3 length is 15 residues. Germline V gene data show CDR1 as SGHTA and CDR2 as FQGTGA. The CDR3 spells CASSLGGQPNEKLFF. CDR3 bases: TGTGCCAGCAGCTTGGGTGGGCAGCCCAATGAAAAACTGTTTTTT.

Worth noting for this clone: A read error is likely, as this CDR3 ends without the conserved phenylalanine or tryptophan. No DNA is shown, since the ends of the CDR3 on it are uncertain; the CDR3 is the one TCRdb lists. V usage is TRBV5-1 and J usage is TRBJ1-1. The germline gives CDR1 SGHRS, CDR2 YFSETQ. Counting both end residues, the CDR3 totals 10 amino acids. The CDR3 reads CASSFTPPKV.

This clone has only one observation. This rearrangement joins TRBV19 to TRBJ2-2, with unresolved D. This CDR3 has 13 amino acids. Trimming took 3 bases from V and 6 from J, leaving 8 bases between them. Germline assignment: CDR1 LNHDA and CDR2 SQIVND (reference sequence). This chain's CDR3 is CASSMSPPGELFF. The CDR3 region has the DNA TGTGCCAGTAGTATGTCGCCACCCGGGGAGCTGTTTTTT.

This clone came up once. The chain has TRBV7-2 and TRBJ1-5; D is perhaps TRBD1 (5 bases). The CDR3 length is 15 residues. Germline CDR1 and CDR2: SGHTA and FQGNSA. Trimming took 4 bases from V and 7 from J, leaving 17 bases between them. Written as DNA, the CDR3 is TGTGCCAGCAGCTACCTACTAGGCGGGGGGCAGCCCCAGCATTTT. Translating it yields CASSYLLGGGQPQHF.